The 17 T cell receptor beta chains below all came from one sample that was sequenced in a study of blood T cell repertoires in COVID-19. Produced via immunoSEQ multiplex PCR; TCRdb's table is partial and in-frame only. The sample shows roughly 27,000 clones, roughly 88% of them seen only once. The sequenced sample consisted of peripheral blood. These receptors all stem from a human donor in a cohort sampled during active COVID-19.

The chain links TRBV15 to TRBJ2-1; TRBD2 matches at 10 bases. The germline gives CDR1 LNHNV, CDR2 YYDKDF (reference sequence). The CDR3 has 15 amino acids. J was trimmed by 4 bases and V by 7 bases; bases with no gene match: 7. The CDR3 DNA follows: TGTGCCACCACCTCCGAGCGGGGGGGGTACAATGAGCAGTTCTTC. It encodes CATTSERGGYNEQFF.

The chain is built from TRBV3-1 (or the pseudogene TRBV3-2) and TRBJ1-1; D might be TRBD1 (5 bases). Germline CDR1 and CDR2: LGHDT and YNNKEL (reference sequence). The CDR3 extends over 14 amino acids. The V gene lost 5 bases and the J gene lost 4 bases, with 14 bases spanning the gap. CDR3 loop: CASSSLLRGTEAFF. CDR3 DNA sequence: TGTGCCAGCAGCTCACTGTTAAGGGGCACTGAAGCTTTCTTT.

The chain links TRBV3-1 (or the pseudogene TRBV3-2) to TRBJ1-1; possibly TRBD1 for D (6 bases). Germline CDR1 LGHDT, CDR2 YNNKEL (reference sequence). This CDR3 is 15 amino acids long. With 6 bases removed from V and 2 bases from J, the gap between germline ends came to 16 bases. The CDR3, as DNA: TGTGCCAGCAGGGCCATGGACAGATTAAACACTGAAGCTTTCTTT. Translation gives CASRAMDRLNTEAFF.

This clone was picked up a small number of times. The chain couples TRBV30 to TRBJ1-1, with 8 bases that match TRBD1. With V trimmed by 3 bases and J by 6 bases, 12 bases remained unmatched. The CDR3 sequence is 15 residues long. Per germline, CDR1 GTSNPN and CDR2 SVGIG (reference sequence). CDR3 bases: TGTGCCTGGAGCGGCGCAGGGGGCCCTTGGGCTGAAGCTTTCTTT. The encoded protein is CAWSGAGGPWAEAFF.

This clone was detected once. The chain employs TRBV27 and TRBJ1-2, with 8 nucleotides matching TRBD1. The CDR3 has 13 residues. Looked up from germline, CDR1 is MNHEY and CDR2 is SMNVEV (reference sequence). The junction had 4 bases not matched to a gene; V was cut back by 5 bases and J by 5 bases. The CDR3 DNA follows: TGTGCCAGCAGTACCGGGACAGGTTATGGCTACACCTTC. Translation: CASSTGTGYGYTF.

The chain employs TRBV27 and TRBJ2-1; perhaps TRBD2 as D (5 bases). This CDR3 is 14 amino acids long. Germline V gene lookup returns CDR1 MNHEY and CDR2 SMNVEV (reference sequence). V was shortened by 0 bases and J by 3 bases, with 6 bases between the two germline ends. The DNA of the CDR3 is TGTGCCAGCAGTTTATCGACTAACTACAATGAGCAGTTCTTC. Translated: CASSLSTNYNEQFF.

The J gene is TRBJ2-1, the V gene TRBV6-4, with D perhaps matching TRBD1 (6 bases). Trimming left V 6 bases short and J 0 bases short, with 15 bases between. This CDR3 region has 16 residues. The germline CDR1 and CDR2 sequences are MRHNA and SNTAGT. The CDR3 sequence: CASSQELGGSYNEQFF. In nucleotides, the CDR3 is TGTGCCAGCAGCCAGGAGCTAGGGGGCTCCTACAATGAGCAGTTCTTC.

This clone is medium-sized within its sample. The CDR3 sequence: CASSSPTGAYEQYF. CDR3 sequence (DNA): TGTGCCAGCAGTTCACCGACAGGGGCCTACGAGCAGTACTTC. The V call is TRBV27, the J call TRBJ2-7; TRBD1 agrees at 8 bases. V lost 4 bases to trimming and J lost 2 bases; unmatched junction nucleotides: 4. This CDR3 contains 14 residues. From germline, CDR1 is MNHEY and CDR2 SMNVEV (reference sequence).

V is TRBV29-1 and J is TRBJ1-4; D not resolved. V was pared by 5 bases and J by 5 bases, with 6 bases between. The CDR3 runs 11 residues. The germline V gene has CDR1 SQVTM and CDR2 ANQGSEA. The CDR3 is CSVTLNEKLFF. In DNA, the CDR3 is TGCAGCGTTACCCTAAATGAAAAACTGTTTTTT.

The V gene is TRBV7-2, the J gene TRBJ2-1, with D possibly TRBD1 on 7 matching bases. CDR1 is SGHTA, CDR2 FQGNSA, per germline. This CDR3 has 17 residues. V lost 5 bases and J 2 bases, leaving 19 bases between the germline ends. As DNA, the CDR3 is TGTGCCAGCAGCCCAAGCCCAGGGGGGTCAGCCTACAATGAGCAGTTCTTC. It yields the protein CASSPSPGGSAYNEQFF.

The V and J genes are TRBV6-6 and TRBJ1-2, with 10 positions matching TRBD1. The CDR3 is 17 amino acids. Trimming took 5 bases from V and 0 from J; bases not matched to a gene: 9. The V gene's germline CDR1 is MNHNY and CDR2 SVGAGI (reference sequence). The CDR3 sequence: CASSPRGTGATNYGYTF. Here the CDR3 DNA reads TGTGCCAGCAGTCCAAGGGGGACAGGGGCGACTAACTATGGCTACACCTTC.

V gene TRBV2 combines with J gene TRBJ2-3; D ambiguous. Germline CDR1 and CDR2: SNHLY and FYNNEI. The CDR3 loop spans 14 amino acids. The V end lost 7 bases, the J end lost 1 base, and 12 bases lay between the germline ends. The DNA for the CDR3 is TGTGCCAGCATCCGAGTCCGGGGCACAGATACGCAGTATTTT. This gives the protein CASIRVRGTDTQYF.

Concerning this clone: Other DNA sequences from this sample encode an identical CDR3 as well. This chain joins TRBV24-1 and TRBJ2-7; 7 bases match TRBD1. CDR1 is KGHDR, CDR2 SFDVKD, per germline. CDR3 size: 14 residues. V dropped 10 bases and J dropped 2; count of bases not matched to a gene: 10. The CDR3 DNA reads as TGTGCCACGGAGTCAGACAGGGATCCCTACGAGCAGTACTTC. Translation: CATESDRDPYEQYF.

The rearrangement uses TRBV2 and TRBJ2-7, with TRBD2 identical over 8 bases. V was clipped by 6 bases and J by 1 base; unmatched bases: 11. The germline gives CDR1 SNHLY, CDR2 FYNNEI. This CDR3 region has 16 residues. The CDR3 spells CASRDPSGGPSYEQYF. CDR3 DNA sequence: TGTGCCAGCAGAGATCCAAGCGGGGGCCCTTCCTACGAGCAGTACTTC.

This rearrangement joins TRBV27 to TRBJ1-2, with D maybe TRBD1 (6 bases). The germline V and J ends were trimmed by 4 bases and 2 bases, with 14 bases remaining between them. This CDR3 comprises 15 residues. The germline V gene has CDR1 MNHEY and CDR2 SMNVEV (reference sequence). CDR3 amino acids: CASSSSGGANYGYTF. DNA for the CDR3: TGTGCCAGCAGTTCCTCGGGGGGCGCGAACTATGGCTACACCTTC.

V usage is TRBV10-3 and J usage is TRBJ2-3, with D tentatively TRBD2 (5 bases). In germline, CDR1 is ENHRY, CDR2 SYGVKD. The CDR3 totals 15 residues. The V and J ends lost 4 bases and 6 bases respectively, with 17 bases between them. This CDR3 is CAISGLKDFGDTQYF. In nucleotides, the CDR3 is TGTGCCATCAGTGGACTTAAGGACTTTGGGGATACGCAGTATTTT.

This clone was observed a handful of times. The chain recombines TRBV7-9 with TRBJ1-2, with a tentative D call TRBD1 (6 bases). V was cut by 7 bases and J by 4 bases, with 25 bases left in between. Per germline, CDR1 SEHNR and CDR2 FQNEAQ (reference sequence). This CDR3 is built from 17 residues. This CDR3 is CASTVPGGGAERYGYTF. The CDR3 DNA follows: TGTGCCAGCACCGTGCCCGGTGGGGGCGCAGAACGCTATGGCTACACCTTC.